The 2 T cell receptor beta chains listed next were all sequenced from one sample in a study of T cell repertoires in cytomegalovirus infection. These receptors have no known antigen. TCRdb fed the reads into MiXCR, producing one record per CDR3 protein. The sample includes some 500,000 distinct CDR3 sequences, around 40% of them seen just once. The sequenced sample was cultured PBMCs, obtained from culture after CMV antigen stimulation. These receptors all come from a human donor in good health (CMV status not recorded). Some clones in this sample may be carry-over from other donors' samples.

This clonotype was found a few times. The chain employs TRBV4-1 and TRBJ2-1, with 7 bases that match TRBD2. The CDR3 covers 16 residues. The J segment lost 3 bases and the V segment lost 4 bases, leaving 9 bases of the junction unmatched. CDR1 MGHRA and CDR2 YSYEKL come from the germline V gene. This CDR3 reads CASSPLPTSYYNEQFF. CDR3 bases: TGCGCCAGCAGCCCCCTCCCGACTAGCTACTACAATGAGCAGTTCTTC.

The V call is TRBV18, the J call TRBJ2-1; 9 bases are shared with TRBD1. The CDR3 consists of 15 residues. CDR1 is KGHSH and CDR2 is LQKENI in the germline V gene. V gave up 3 bases and J gave up 9 bases; unmatched junction bases: 9. The CDR3 here is CASSPGGQGLSEQFF. The CDR3 region has the DNA TGTGCCAGCTCACCGGGGGGACAGGGCCTCTCTGAGCAGTTCTTC.